Following are 9 T cell receptor beta chains from one sample sequenced in a study of CD8+CD57+ T cells in acquired aplastic anemia. CDR3 and TCR beta VDJ profiling relied on genomic DNA as the template. TCRdb fed the reads into MiXCR, producing one record per CDR3 protein. This table has around 150,000 distinct CDR3 sequences, less than 50% appearing once. Those patients picked for sequencing had displayed CD8+CD57+ cell expansion on flow cytometry. Sequencing used sorted CD4+, CD8+, or CD8+CD57+ T cells (not recorded which) from PBMCs. Receptor source: a human donor with aplastic anemia.

There are many counts of this clonotype. The chain couples TRBV2 to TRBJ2-7; D possibly corresponds to TRBD2 (5 bases). The CDR3 loop spans 14 amino acids. Germline CDR1 reads SNHLY; CDR2 reads FYNNEI. Trimming stripped 4 bases from V and 3 bases from J, with 13 bases between. The CDR3 here is CASSGESGVYEQYF. In nucleotides, the CDR3 is TGTGCCAGCAGTGGGGAGTCGGGCGTCTACGAGCAGTACTTC.

The V and J genes are TRBV5-8 and TRBJ2-7, with 7 positions matching TRBD1. Germline V gene lookup returns CDR1 SGHTS and CDR2 YDEGEE. Losses at the gene ends were 4 bases for V and 2 bases for J; bases not matched to a gene: 3. The CDR3 runs 13 residues. The DNA of the CDR3 is TGTGCCAGCAGCGGTGGACAGGCCTACGAGCAGTACTTC. Its protein product is CASSGGQAYEQYF.

The rearrangement links TRBV19 to TRBJ1-5, with D possibly being TRBD1 (6 bases). This CDR3 spans 15 amino acids. Germline V lookup: CDR1 LNHDA, CDR2 SQIVND (reference sequence). Trimming took 2 bases from V and 1 from J, leaving 9 bases between them. CDR3 protein: CASSIQGWSNQPQHF. In DNA form, the CDR3 reads TGTGCCAGTAGTATACAGGGGTGGAGCAATCAGCCCCAGCATTTT.

The J gene is TRBJ2-1, the V gene TRBV10-3; TRBD2 is a possible D gene (5 bases). CDR3 length: 14 residues. V shed 0 bases and J shed 4 bases, with 7 bases lying between them. Germline loops: CDR1 ENHRY, CDR2 SYGVKD. The CDR3 reads CAISESRDYNEQFF. CDR3 DNA sequence: TGTGCCATCAGTGAGTCCCGGGATTACAATGAGCAGTTCTTC.

The rearrangement joins TRBV24-1 to TRBJ2-1; TRBD2 aligns across 9 bases. Looked up from germline, CDR1 is KGHDR and CDR2 is SFDVKD. The CDR3 loop spans 15 amino acids. Unmatched junction bases numbered 2, after V lost 1 base and J lost 5 bases. CDR3 sequence (DNA): TGTGCCACCAGTGATTTCCTAGCGGGGAACAATGAGCAGTTCTTC. Amino acids: CATSDFLAGNNEQFF.

The V gene is TRBV10-1, the J gene TRBJ2-1; perhaps TRBD2 as D (7 bases). Germline CDR1 is WNHNN and CDR2 is SYGVQD (reference sequence). V was clipped by 11 bases and J by 3 bases, with 11 bases between them. This CDR3 has 12 residues. The CDR3 reads CAGGACYNEQFF. Here the CDR3 DNA reads TGCGCCGGGGGGGCATGCTACAATGAGCAGTTCTTC.

The chain couples TRBV9 to TRBJ2-5; 7 nucleotides align to TRBD2. Germline V gives CDR1 SGDLS, CDR2 YYNGEE. The V segment lost 2 bases and the J segment 5 bases; nucleotides outside the gene matches: 9. CDR3 length: 15 amino acids. Here the CDR3 DNA reads TGTGCCAGCAGCGTTGAAGGGGCGGGAGTGGAGACCCAGTACTTC. This sequence encodes CASSVEGAGVETQYF.

The CDR3 nucleotides read TGTGCCAGCTCACCCTCTCCCCAAGCCTACGAGCAGTACTTC. Residues: CASSPSPQAYEQYF. The chain couples TRBV18 to TRBJ2-7, with D hard to call. In germline, CDR1 is KGHSH, CDR2 LQKENI. The CDR3 has 14 residues. The V end lost 3 bases, the J end lost 2 bases, and 11 bases lay between the germline ends. The full variable domain, in which reference TRBV18 and TRBJ2-7 provide the parts outside the CDR3, is NAGVMQNPRHLVRRRGQEARLRCSPMKGHSHVYWYRQLPEEGLKFMVYLQKENIIDESGMPKERFSAEFPKEGPSILRIQQVVRGDSAAYFCASSPSPQAYEQYFGPGTRLTVT.

This clonotype has a count of ten or more. J is TRBJ1-1 and V is TRBV5-1; D perhaps matches TRBD1 (5 bases). Germline CDR1 is SGHRS and CDR2 is YFSETQ. The CDR3 has 13 residues. With 9 bases removed from V and 0 bases from J, the gap between germline ends came to 12 bases. The CDR3 loop reads CATAGGMNTEAFF. The DNA of the CDR3 is TGCGCCACGGCTGGGGGTATGAACACTGAAGCTTTCTTT.